The rows below give T cell receptor beta chains drawn from one sample of a study of beta chain features in type 1 diabetes. Sequencing used immunoSEQ multiplex PCR; TCRdb keeps in-frame clones, though not all of them. The data show roughly 150,000 clones, with under 9.5% seen just once and nearly 0.65% held by the top ten. Material: central memory CD4+ T cells from blood. The receptors were gathered from a man aged 18-30 years in good health. Each CDR3 is given with its conserved first and last residue. A D gene is named only where the DNA matches it firmly. Clone sizes are given selectively: once, few, many, or a class where the clone is expanded.

clone_size j_call cdr3_length v_call d_call cdr3_aa cdr3_nt
- TRBJ1-4 15 TRBV28 - CASSPSTATNEKLFF TGTGCCAGCAGCCCGTCGACTGCAACTAATGAAAAACTGTTTTTT
- TRBJ1-2 14 TRBV18 - CASSHRDPNYGYTF TGTGCCAGCTCACACAGGGACCCTAACTATGGCTACACCTTC
- TRBJ1-1 15 TRBV5-6 - CASSFETTMNTEAFF TGTGCCAGCAGCTTCGAGACAACCATGAACACTGAAGCTTTCTTT
few TRBJ2-5 15 TRBV2 TRBD1 CASSRTGTYQETQYF TGTGCCAGCAGTAGGACAGGGACGTACCAAGAGACCCAGTACTTC
- TRBJ1-5 16 TRBV21-1 - CASSKARKGSNQPQHF TGTGCCAGCAGCAAAGCACGGAAGGGGAGCAATCAGCCCCAGCATTTT
many TRBJ2-5 14 TRBV10-3 TRBD2 CAISDTGRTETQYF TGTGCCATCAGTGACACCGGGAGGACGGAGACCCAGTACTTC
- TRBJ2-7 13 TRBV5-1 - CASSPLSSYEQYF TGCGCCAGCAGTCCTCTAAGCTCCTACGAGCAGTACTTC
- TRBJ1-5 14 TRBV7-8 TRBD1 CASRSGGPNQPQHF TGTGCCAGCAGATCAGGGGGTCCCAATCAGCCCCAGCATTTT
few TRBJ2-1 13 TRBV27 - CASRYTGYNEQFF TGTGCCAGCAGATATACAGGATACAATGAGCAGTTCTTC
many TRBJ1-2 13 TRBV4-3 - CASSQDTDYGYTF TGCGCCAGCAGCCAAGATACGGACTATGGCTACACCTTC
- TRBJ1-3 14 TRBV11-2 - CASSSDRTGNTIYF TGTGCCAGCAGCTCAGACAGAACTGGAAACACCATATATTTT
- TRBJ1-1 16 TRBV19 - CASSTSPRQANTEAFF TGTGCCAGTAGTACCTCTCCCCGACAGGCGAACACTGAAGCTTTCTTT
few TRBJ2-4 12 TRBV6-1 - CASSPTLVIQYF TGTGCCAGCAGCCCCACACTAGTCATTCAGTACTTC
- TRBJ2-3 16 TRBV7-2 - CASSLTGAAPGDTQYF TGTGCCAGCAGCCTAACAGGTGCCGCCCCCGGGGATACGCAGTATTTT
- TRBJ2-7 14 TRBV11-2 TRBD2 CASSLGRGAYEQYF TGTGCCAGCAGCCTGGGACGGGGGGCCTACGAGCAGTACTTC
- TRBJ2-3 14 TRBV7-2 - CASSLGAYTDTQYF TGTGCCAGCAGCTTAGGAGCTTACACAGATACGCAGTATTTT
few TRBJ1-2 13 TRBV7-2 - CASSLTQADGYTF TGTGCCAGCAGCTTAACCCAGGCCGATGGCTACACCTTC
few TRBJ2-7 16 TRBV28 - CASTARTGSRPYEQYF TGTGCCAGCACCGCCCGGACGGGGAGCAGGCCCTACGAGCAGTACTTC
many TRBJ1-2 14 TRBV7-2 TRBD1 CASSLTRQGYGYTF TGTGCCAGCAGCTTAACCCGACAGGGCTACGGCTACACCTTC
few TRBJ2-3 14 TRBV7-2 TRBD1 CASSRTGGADTQYF TGTGCCAGCAGCCGGACAGGGGGCGCAGATACGCAGTATTTT
many TRBJ2-3 16 TRBV18 TRBD1 CASSPPTGGVLDTQYF TGTGCCAGCTCACCTCCGACAGGGGGAGTACTAGATACGCAGTATTTT
few TRBJ1-4 16 TRBV5-4 TRBD1 CASSANGQGFNEKLFF TGTGCCAGCAGCGCAAATGGACAGGGGTTTAATGAAAAACTGTTTTTT
few TRBJ1-4 18 TRBV7-6 TRBD1 CASSIYRDRGVTNEKLFF TGTGCCAGCAGCATATACCGGGACAGGGGTGTGACTAATGAAAAACTGTTTTTT
few TRBJ1-2 13 TRBV28 TRBD1 CASNPGGTYGYTF TGTGCCAGCAACCCAGGGGGAACCTATGGCTACACCTTC
many TRBJ2-3 15 TRBV7-2 - CASRGEVRGTDTQYF TGTGCCAGCAGGGGGGAGGTCAGGGGCACAGATACGCAGTATTTT
few TRBJ1-5 14 TRBV30 - CAWGPHLEGQPQHF TGTGCCTGGGGCCCTCATTTGGAGGGACAGCCCCAGCATTTT
- TRBJ2-1 14 TRBV9 - CASSVQGTHNEQFF TGTGCCAGCAGCGTACAAGGGACACACAATGAGCAGTTCTTC
few TRBJ2-7 17 TRBV28 TRBD1 CASSNYPTGGIPYEQYF TGTGCCAGCAGTAACTACCCGACAGGGGGAATCCCCTACGAGCAGTACTTC
few TRBJ2-2 14 TRBV5-4 - CASSQDRFGGELFF TGCGCCAGCAGCCAAGATCGGTTCGGCGGGGAGCTGTTTTTT
- TRBJ1-1 15 TRBV11-2 TRBD1 CASSTTGGRDAEAFF TGTGCCAGCAGCACCACAGGGGGCCGGGACGCTGAAGCTTTCTTT
few TRBJ1-2 15 TRBV30 - CAWSVGRVMVYGYTF TGTGCCTGGAGTGTGGGCAGGGTTATGGTGTATGGCTACACCTTC
few TRBJ2-1 11 TRBV19 - CASTGLKEQFF TGTGCCAGTACAGGCCTAAAAGAGCAGTTCTTC
- TRBJ2-3 16 TRBV7-3 TRBD2 CASSLVASGTTDTQYF TGTGCCAGCAGCTTAGTGGCTAGCGGGACCACAGATACGCAGTATTTT
many TRBJ2-3 15 TRBV28 TRBD1 CASSLDRGPTDTQYF TGTGCCAGCAGTTTAGACAGGGGGCCAACAGATACGCAGTATTTT
once TRBJ2-5 12 TRBV18 - CASSPSDGTQYF TGTGCCAGCTCACCATCAGATGGGACCCAGTACTTC
few TRBJ1-5 18 TRBV7-8 - CASSPTSIRRYGNQPQHF TGTGCCAGCAGCCCTACCTCAATTCGTCGGTATGGCAATCAGCCCCAGCATTTT
few TRBJ2-7 16 TRBV19 TRBD2 CASSLTSGRAVSEQYF TGTGCCAGTAGTCTAACTAGCGGGAGGGCCGTTTCCGAGCAGTACTTC
- TRBJ2-6 17 TRBV29-1 TRBD1 CSVERTGGFSGANVLTF TGCAGCGTTGAGAGGACAGGGGGCTTCTCTGGGGCCAACGTCCTGACTTTC
many TRBJ2-5 13 TRBV6-5 TRBD1 CASSFDRGETQYF TGTGCCAGCAGTTTCGACAGGGGAGAGACCCAGTACTTC
few TRBJ1-2 12 TRBV30 - CAWRRANYGYTF TGTGCCTGGAGGCGTGCTAACTATGGCTACACCTTC
- TRBJ2-3 17 TRBV4-3 - CASSQDFRQPGLDTQYF TGCGCCAGCAGCCAAGATTTTCGGCAGCCAGGTCTAGATACGCAGTATTTT
- TRBJ1-6 17 TRBV30 TRBD1 CAQHRRDRGSDGSPLHF TGTGCCCAACACCGCCGGGACAGGGGATCGGACGGTTCACCCCTCCACTTT
- TRBJ1-2 14 TRBV15 - CATSREALRVGYTF TGTGCCACCAGCAGAGAGGCGTTGCGGGTTGGCTACACCTTC
- TRBJ2-3 14 TRBV28 TRBD1 CASSLGDRPDTQYF TGTGCCAGCAGTTTAGGGGACAGGCCAGATACGCAGTATTTT
- TRBJ2-4 15 TRBV6-5 - CASSSGGATKNIQYF TGTGCCAGCAGTTCGGGGGGCGCGACCAAAAACATTCAGTACTTC
many TRBJ2-3 17 TRBV7-2 TRBD1 CASSLVRGLGYTDTQYF TGTGCCAGCAGCTTAGTTAGGGGGCTAGGCTACACAGATACGCAGTATTTT
- TRBJ2-3 13 TRBV7-8 - CASSRPRKDTQYF TGTGCCAGCAGCCGACCTAGGAAAGATACGCAGTATTTT
- TRBJ2-2 16 TRBV18 - CASSPYEGAHTGELFF TGTGCCAGCTCACCATATGAAGGGGCCCACACCGGGGAGCTGTTTTTT
few TRBJ2-1 12 TRBV28 - CASSVSTFSPFF TGTGCCAGCAGTGTATCGACATTCAGTCCGTTCTTC
many TRBJ2-3 15 TRBV28 TRBD2 CAVPGGPSGTDTQYF TGTGCCGTACCGGGAGGGCCTTCGGGCACAGATACGCAGTATTTT